This TCR beta chain was identified in a study of blood T cells in healthy people across ages. V was pared by 2 bases and J by 3 bases, with 9 bases between. CDR1 and CDR2 from the germline V gene are LNHNV and YYDKDF (reference sequence). CDR3 length equals 14 residues. With regard to this clonotype: Its antigen is not identified.

Study-level results: Considered underestimates were the diversity estimates obtained from one million T cells.

PCR was performed a second time for about 7 to 12 cycles using a sample-barcoded 5' primer and a J-beta primer mix. Each CDR3 protein is one row after TCRdb ran MiXCR on the 5' RACE reads. The sample lists some 1.5 million distinct CDR3 sequences, 28% occurring once. The source is a woman in her 30s in good health. This chain links TRBV15 with TRBJ2-3; D gene ambiguous. Sequenced material: blood. In DNA form, the CDR3 reads TGTGCCACCAGCAGAAACCGAATAACAGATACGCAGTATTTT. As protein: CATSRNRITDTQYF. Full variable domain (outside the CDR3, taken from reference TRBV15 and TRBJ2-3): DAMVIQNPRYQVTQFGKPVTLSCSQTLNHNVMYWYQQKSSQAPKLLFHYYDKDFNNEADTPDNFQSRRPNTSFCFLDIRSPGLGDTAMYLCATSRNRITDTQYFGPGTRLTVL.